A selection of T cell receptor beta chains follows, all from one sample in a study of cytotoxic CD8 clonotypes in ibrutinib-treated CLL. This table comes from immunoSEQ multiplex PCR, and its TCRdb copy is limited to in-frame clones, with some not included. The table lists some 92,000 clones, approximately 80% of them singletons, with around 23% in the top ten. Sequenced material: PBMCs, taken after 24 months of ibrutinib treatment. These receptors came from a human donor with chronic lymphocytic leukemia. Both conserved end residues are trimmed from each CDR3. Each record gives: J gene, V gene, CDR3 protein.

J gene: TRBJ2-4; V gene: TRBV4-2; CDR3 protein: ASSPGQGSNIQY
J gene: TRBJ1-1; V gene: TRBV5-1; CDR3 protein: ASSDGRSQAF
J gene: TRBJ2-1; V gene: TRBV11-2; CDR3 protein: ASSHPSAGGPSPF
J gene: TRBJ2-1; V gene: TRBV9; CDR3 protein: ASSVDMGNEQF
J gene: TRBJ2-3; V gene: TRBV4-2; CDR3 protein: ASSPRRGNTDTQY
J gene: TRBJ2-1; V gene: TRBV7-2; CDR3 protein: ASSLVPSSYNEQF
J gene: TRBJ2-5; V gene: TRBV18; CDR3 protein: ASSPNRETQY
J gene: TRBJ2-1; V gene: TRBV19; CDR3 protein: ASSSSGRWNEQF
J gene: TRBJ2-1; V gene: TRBV7-6; CDR3 protein: ASSFRGNEQF
J gene: TRBJ1-3; V gene: TRBV19; CDR3 protein: ASKPSDSGNTIY
J gene: TRBJ2-7; V gene: TRBV4-2; CDR3 protein: ASSAQSGTVVPYEQY
J gene: TRBJ2-1; V gene: TRBV6-1; CDR3 protein: ASSEATSGRASEQF
J gene: TRBJ1-2; V gene: TRBV5-6; CDR3 protein: ASSYPEQGYGYT
J gene: TRBJ2-1; V gene: TRBV28; CDR3 protein: ASSLRNEQF
J gene: TRBJ2-7; V gene: TRBV7-2; CDR3 protein: ASSLEGLVGEQY
J gene: TRBJ1-5; V gene: TRBV19; CDR3 protein: ASSTRTGGTDQPQH
J gene: TRBJ1-1; V gene: TRBV18; CDR3 protein: ASSPPTIRVATEAF
J gene: TRBJ2-2; V gene: TRBV27; CDR3 protein: ASWDGGYGELF
J gene: TRBJ2-7; V gene: TRBV30; CDR3 protein: AWRTPKQRGPYEQY
J gene: TRBJ2-7; V gene: TRBV18; CDR3 protein: ASSPTGGGEQY
J gene: TRBJ1-1; V gene: TRBV7-2; CDR3 protein: ASSPKTGGYTEAF
J gene: TRBJ1-2; V gene: TRBV29-1; CDR3 protein: SVESTLGYGYT
J gene: TRBJ2-2; V gene: TRBV4-1; CDR3 protein: ASSQDQISTGELF
J gene: TRBJ2-7; V gene: TRBV29-1; CDR3 protein: SVSKWGQGATYEQY
J gene: TRBJ2-7; V gene: TRBV2; CDR3 protein: ASSGSGTSGRGFYEQY
J gene: TRBJ2-7; V gene: TRBV5-8; CDR3 protein: ASNRGTGSSYEQY
J gene: TRBJ2-3; V gene: TRBV28; CDR3 protein: ASRAPTADTQY
J gene: TRBJ2-1; V gene: TRBV9; CDR3 protein: ASSQGRATYNEQF
J gene: TRBJ2-7; V gene: TRBV27; CDR3 protein: ASSYPTGAGSYEQY
J gene: TRBJ2-2; V gene: TRBV7-2; CDR3 protein: ASSLGLAGVLGELF
J gene: TRBJ2-3; V gene: TRBV18; CDR3 protein: ASSKTSGSQPAADTQY
J gene: TRBJ1-2; V gene: TRBV9; CDR3 protein: ASSVGGSPGARDGYT
J gene: TRBJ2-5; V gene: TRBV7-2; CDR3 protein: ASSSTTSGGEETQY
J gene: TRBJ1-1; V gene: TRBV5-8; CDR3 protein: ASSLLGRMNTEAF
J gene: TRBJ1-2; V gene: TRBV2; CDR3 protein: ASSVGQGSYGYT
J gene: TRBJ2-7; V gene: TRBV30; CDR3 protein: AWTRTSGFYEQY
J gene: TRBJ2-1; V gene: TRBV4-2; CDR3 protein: ASSHVVLDDNEQF
J gene: TRBJ2-1; V gene: TRBV9; CDR3 protein: ASSGRLADYNEQF
J gene: TRBJ2-1; V gene: TRBV15; CDR3 protein: ATSRESLGQGAGSHEQF
J gene: TRBJ2-1; V gene: TRBV7-6; CDR3 protein: ASSAGFNEQF
J gene: TRBJ1-2; V gene: TRBV7-8; CDR3 protein: ASSLQGAYGYT
J gene: TRBJ1-1; V gene: TRBV11-1; CDR3 protein: ASSLAGGSTRAF
J gene: TRBJ2-1; V gene: TRBV11-2; CDR3 protein: ASSLAGVLRNEQF
J gene: TRBJ1-6; V gene: TRBV28; CDR3 protein: ASSTFGSPLH
J gene: TRBJ2-1; V gene: TRBV5-1; CDR3 protein: ASSLDRVISYNEQF
J gene: TRBJ1-2; V gene: TRBV5-6; CDR3 protein: ASSLIRSEGADYT
J gene: TRBJ1-5; V gene: TRBV6-1; CDR3 protein: ASSVDPPGNQPQH
J gene: TRBJ2-3; V gene: TRBV7-9; CDR3 protein: ASSLGDRVPDTQY
J gene: TRBJ2-5; V gene: TRBV7-9; CDR3 protein: ASSRTDQETQY
J gene: TRBJ2-7; V gene: TRBV2; CDR3 protein: AGARDLAHEQY
J gene: TRBJ1-1; V gene: TRBV10-3; CDR3 protein: AINRRDGDTEAF
J gene: TRBJ1-2; V gene: TRBV18; CDR3 protein: ASSPPGQRTYGYT
J gene: TRBJ2-2; V gene: TRBV6-5; CDR3 protein: ASSYSLLPGGELF
J gene: TRBJ2-5; V gene: TRBV5-1; CDR3 protein: ASSLQGMETQY
J gene: TRBJ2-1; V gene: TRBV28; CDR3 protein: ASSSTRSSYNEQF
J gene: TRBJ2-7; V gene: TRBV14; CDR3 protein: ASSRQGYEQY